Sequencing of this T cell receptor (beta chain) was carried out in a study of blood T cells in healthy people across ages. Points from the study as a whole: Expanded clonotype changes were possibly confounded by unknown donor CMV status. In older individuals, TCR beta diversity per million T cells was lower, falling roughly linearly with age.

The CDR3 is 14 amino acids. Trimming shortened V by 2 bases and J by 2 bases, and 7 bases separated the two germline ends. Germline CDR1 reads SGHDN; CDR2 reads FVKESK. With respect to this clonotype: Its antigen is not identified.

For the second PCR, which ran for about 7 to 11 cycles, a sample-barcoded 5' primer and a J-beta primer mix were used. A template-switch adaptor with 12 random nucleotides tagged each cDNA molecule. TCRdb processed the 5' RACE reads anew with MiXCR; each CDR3 protein has one entry. The sample carries over 1,500,000 distinct CDR3 sequences, roughly 43% recorded once. The source of this sequence is a human donor in good health. Sequencing used blood. This chain connects TRBV14 to TRBJ2-4; unclear D gene. The CDR3 here is CASSQWATKNIQYF. DNA for the CDR3: TGTGCCAGCAGCCAATGGGCAACCAAAAACATTCAGTACTTC.